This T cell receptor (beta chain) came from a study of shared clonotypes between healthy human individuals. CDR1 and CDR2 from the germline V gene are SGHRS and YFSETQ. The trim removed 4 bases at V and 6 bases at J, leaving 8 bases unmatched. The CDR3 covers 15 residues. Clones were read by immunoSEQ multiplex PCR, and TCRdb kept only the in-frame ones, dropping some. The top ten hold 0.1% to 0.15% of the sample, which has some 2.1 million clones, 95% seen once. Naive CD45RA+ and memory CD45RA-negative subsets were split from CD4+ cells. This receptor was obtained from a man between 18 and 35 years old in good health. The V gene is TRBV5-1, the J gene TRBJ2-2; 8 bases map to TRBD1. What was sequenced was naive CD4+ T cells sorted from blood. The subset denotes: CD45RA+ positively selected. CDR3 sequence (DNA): TGCGCCAGCAGCGGAGGACAGGGCGGCCCCGGGGAGCTGTTTTTT. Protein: CASSGGQGGPGELFF.